This T cell receptor beta chain emerged from a study of shared clonotypes between healthy human individuals. Across the whole study: Three plates each covered CD4 naive and memory; CD8 naive two, CD8 memory one.

This clone appeared a single time. Other DNA sequences in this sample translate to the same CDR3. Naive-designated CD8 cells lacked CD45RO, were positively enriched for CCR7, and omitted terminally differentiated effector memory CD45RA+ cells. Healthy HIV-negative adults with no recent acute infections or vaccinations were recruited as donors. CDR1 is PRHDT, CDR2 FYEKMQ, per germline (reference sequence). Trimming cost V 5 bases and J 3 bases; bases outside gene matches: 6. This CDR3 comprises 15 residues. Produced via immunoSEQ multiplex PCR; TCRdb's table is partial and in-frame only. This sample has about 1,900,000 clones, with about 95% found just once.

Sequenced material: naive CD8+ T cells sorted from blood. The receptor was derived from a man between 18 and 35 years old in good health. This chain connects TRBV13 to TRBJ2-7, with 11 bases aligning to TRBD2. For the CDR3, the DNA is TGTGCCAGCAGCCTTGGACTAGCGGGCATCTACGAGCAGTACTTC. Protein product: CASSLGLAGIYEQYF.